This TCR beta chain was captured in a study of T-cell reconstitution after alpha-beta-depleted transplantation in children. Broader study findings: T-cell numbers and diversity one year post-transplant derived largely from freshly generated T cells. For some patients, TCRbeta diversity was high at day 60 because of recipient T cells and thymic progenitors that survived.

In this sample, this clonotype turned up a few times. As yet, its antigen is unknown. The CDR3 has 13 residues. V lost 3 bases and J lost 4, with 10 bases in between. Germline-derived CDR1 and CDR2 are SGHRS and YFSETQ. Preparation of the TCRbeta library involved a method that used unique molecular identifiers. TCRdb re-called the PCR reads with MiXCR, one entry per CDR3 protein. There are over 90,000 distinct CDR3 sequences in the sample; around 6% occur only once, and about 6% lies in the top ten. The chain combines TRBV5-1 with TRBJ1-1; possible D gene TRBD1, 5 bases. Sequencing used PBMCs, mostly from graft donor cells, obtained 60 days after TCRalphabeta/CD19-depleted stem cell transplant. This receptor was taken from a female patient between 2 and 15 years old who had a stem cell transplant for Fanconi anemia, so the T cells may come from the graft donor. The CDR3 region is CASSWGTLTEAFF. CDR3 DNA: TGCGCCAGCAGCTGGGGGACCCTCACTGAAGCTTTCTTT.